The T cell receptor (beta chain) under discussion was sequenced for a study of naive and memory T cell subsets. Four PCR rounds used nested alpha and beta constant region primers plus the SP2 primer. TCRdb analysed the 5' RACE reads with MiXCR anew, one entry per CDR3 protein. The sample shows about 32,000 distinct CDR3 sequences, 16% of them seen only once. At least ten counts were recorded for this clonotype. The library had UMIs added by 3' ligation of an oligonucleotide to TCR cDNA. Germline-derived CDR1 and CDR2 are SQVTM and ANQGSEA. CDR3 length: 12 residues. Trimming stripped 4 bases from V and 5 bases from J, with 11 bases between.

The TCR comes from a female donor in good health. The rearrangement joins TRBV29-1 to TRBJ1-2; D gene unclear. CDR3 residues: CSVGGNRYGYTF. The CDR3, as DNA: TGCAGCGTTGGAGGGAACAGATATGGCTACACCTTC.